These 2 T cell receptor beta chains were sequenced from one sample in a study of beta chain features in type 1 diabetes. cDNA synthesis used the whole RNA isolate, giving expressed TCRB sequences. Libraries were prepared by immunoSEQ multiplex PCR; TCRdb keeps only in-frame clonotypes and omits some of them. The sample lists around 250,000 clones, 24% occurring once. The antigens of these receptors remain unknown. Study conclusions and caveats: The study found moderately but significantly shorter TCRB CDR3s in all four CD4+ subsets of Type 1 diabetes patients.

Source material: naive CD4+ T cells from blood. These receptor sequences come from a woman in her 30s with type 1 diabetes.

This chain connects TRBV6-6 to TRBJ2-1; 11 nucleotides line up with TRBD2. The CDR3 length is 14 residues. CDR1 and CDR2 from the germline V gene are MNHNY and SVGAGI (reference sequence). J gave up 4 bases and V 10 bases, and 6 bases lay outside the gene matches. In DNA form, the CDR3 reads TGTGCCACAATGACTAGCGGGAAGTACAATGAGCAGTTCTTC. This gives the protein CATMTSGKYNEQFF.

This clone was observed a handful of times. The DNA of the CDR3 is TGCAGCGCTACCGCCGCGGGAAACACCATATATTTT. It specifies CSATAAGNTIYF. The chain joins TRBV29-1 to TRBJ1-3, with unresolved D. The CDR3 contains 12 residues. Germline loops: CDR1 SQVTM, CDR2 ANQGSEA. V was shortened by 7 bases and J by 4 bases, with 11 bases between the two germline ends.